The sequence of this T cell receptor (beta chain) was determined in a study of Graves' ophthalmopathy and Graves' hyperthyroidism. TCR beta CDR3 regions were amplified from RNA transcripts. The authors performed first-round RT-PCR with HTBI primers and then a second-round multiplex PCR. TCRdb passed the multiplex PCR reads through MiXCR, listing each CDR3 protein once. The sample carries approximately 700,000 distinct CDR3 sequences, approximately 40% recorded once. The CDR3 is 14 residues long. V lost 5 bases and J lost 4; bases outside the gene matches: 7. The V gene's germline CDR1 is LNHDA and CDR2 SQIVND (reference sequence).

Sequencing was done on a sample of peripheral blood. The receptor comes from an adult man with Graves' ophthalmopathy. The chain uses TRBV19 and TRBJ2-5; 7 bases map to TRBD1. CDR3 protein: CASSPRQGPETQYF. In DNA, the CDR3 is TGTGCCAGTAGTCCACGACAGGGACCAGAGACCCAGTACTTC.